This TCR beta chain derives from a study of graft-versus-host responses after intestinal transplantation. Looking at the study overall: Isolated intestinal, liver-intestinal, or multivisceral transplants had been given to the recipients.

Study-wide results and limits: Clonal ratios of graft-versus-host to host-versus-graft in allografts were high for patients exhibiting graft-donor T cell macrochimerism.

Regarding this clone: Its target is not known.

Here immunoSEQ multiplex PCR was the method, and the copy in TCRdb shows in-frame clones only, minus some. Among 90,000 to 100,000 clones, 91% were seen once, and the ten largest hold approximately 0.5%. Germline assignment: CDR1 SNHLY and CDR2 FYNNEI. J lost 1 base, V lost 2 bases, and 5 bases had no gene match. The CDR3 consists of 16 residues. The sample in question was unstimulated CD8+ T cells sorted from spleen or lymph node cells, obtained before intestinal transplant. The sequence derives from a human donor who received an intestinal transplant. This rearrangement joins TRBV2 to TRBJ2-1, with 7 bases that match TRBD2. This chain's CDR3 is CASSEWASGSYNEQFF. In DNA form, the CDR3 reads TGTGCCAGCAGTGAATGGGCTAGCGGTTCCTACAATGAGCAGTTCTTC.